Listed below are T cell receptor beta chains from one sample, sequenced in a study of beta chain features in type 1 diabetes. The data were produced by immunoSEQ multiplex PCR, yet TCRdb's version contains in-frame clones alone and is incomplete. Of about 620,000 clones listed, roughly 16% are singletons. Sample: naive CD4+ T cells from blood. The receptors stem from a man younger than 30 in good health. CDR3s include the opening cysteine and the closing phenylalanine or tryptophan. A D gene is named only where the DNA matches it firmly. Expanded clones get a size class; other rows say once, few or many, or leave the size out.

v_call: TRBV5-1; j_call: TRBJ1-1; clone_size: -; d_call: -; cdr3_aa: CASSLPGPNTEAFF; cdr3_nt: TGCGCCAGCAGCTTGCCGGGACCGAACACTGAAGCTTTCTTT
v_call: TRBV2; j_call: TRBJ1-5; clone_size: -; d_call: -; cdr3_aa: CASRQGAVQPQHF; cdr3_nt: TGTGCCTCGAGGCAGGGTGCAGTTCAGCCCCAGCATTTT
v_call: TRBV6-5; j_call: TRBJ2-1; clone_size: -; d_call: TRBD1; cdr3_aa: CASRSQGVRYNEQFF; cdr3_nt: TGTGCCAGCAGGTCACAGGGGGTGAGGTACAATGAGCAGTTCTTC
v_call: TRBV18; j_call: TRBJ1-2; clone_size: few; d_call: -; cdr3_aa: CASSLDYGYTF; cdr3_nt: TGTGCCAGCTCACTCGATTATGGCTACACCTTC
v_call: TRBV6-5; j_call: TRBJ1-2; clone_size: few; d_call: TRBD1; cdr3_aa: CASSLTGTANYGYTF; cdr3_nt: TGTGCCAGCAGTTTAACCGGGACAGCAAACTATGGCTACACCTTC
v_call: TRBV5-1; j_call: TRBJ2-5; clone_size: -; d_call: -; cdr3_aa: CASSGSLLGETQYF; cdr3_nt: TGCGCCAGCAGTGGTAGTCTTCTGGGGGAGACCCAGTACTTC
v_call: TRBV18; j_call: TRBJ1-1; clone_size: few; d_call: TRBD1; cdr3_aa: CASSPTGGKGAFF; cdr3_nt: TGTGCCAGCTCACCGACAGGGGGCAAGGGAGCTTTCTTT
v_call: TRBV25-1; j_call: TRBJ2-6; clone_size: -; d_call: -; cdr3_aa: CASSALSGANVLTF; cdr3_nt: TGTGCCAGCAGTGCCCTCTCTGGGGCCAACGTCCTGACTTTC
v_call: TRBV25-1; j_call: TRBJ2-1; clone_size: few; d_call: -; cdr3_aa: CASSERVRSSYNEQFF; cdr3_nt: TGTGCCAGCAGTGAAAGGGTCAGGAGCTCCTACAATGAGCAGTTCTTC
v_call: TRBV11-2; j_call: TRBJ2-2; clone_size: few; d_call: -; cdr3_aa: CASSLLSGELFF; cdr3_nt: TGTGCCAGCAGCTTATTATCTGGGGAGCTGTTTTTT